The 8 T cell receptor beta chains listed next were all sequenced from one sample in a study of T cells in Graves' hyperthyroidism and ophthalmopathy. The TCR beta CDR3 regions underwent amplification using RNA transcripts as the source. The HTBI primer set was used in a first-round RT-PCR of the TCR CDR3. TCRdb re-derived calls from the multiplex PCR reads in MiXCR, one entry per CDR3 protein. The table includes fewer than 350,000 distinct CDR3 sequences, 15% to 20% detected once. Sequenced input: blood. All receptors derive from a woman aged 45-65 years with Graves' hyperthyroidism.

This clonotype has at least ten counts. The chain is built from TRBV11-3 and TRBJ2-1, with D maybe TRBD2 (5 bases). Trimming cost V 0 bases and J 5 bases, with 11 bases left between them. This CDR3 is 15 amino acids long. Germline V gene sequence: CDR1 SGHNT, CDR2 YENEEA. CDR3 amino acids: CASSLDEGNHNEQFF. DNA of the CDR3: TGTGCCAGCAGCTTAGACGAGGGCAACCACAATGAGCAGTTCTTC.

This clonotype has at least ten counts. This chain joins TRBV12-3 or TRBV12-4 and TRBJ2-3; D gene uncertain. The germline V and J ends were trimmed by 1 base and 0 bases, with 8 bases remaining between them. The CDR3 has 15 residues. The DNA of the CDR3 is TGTGCCAGCAGTTTAGATGGGCCGAGCACAGATACGCAGTATTTT. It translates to CASSLDGPSTDTQYF.

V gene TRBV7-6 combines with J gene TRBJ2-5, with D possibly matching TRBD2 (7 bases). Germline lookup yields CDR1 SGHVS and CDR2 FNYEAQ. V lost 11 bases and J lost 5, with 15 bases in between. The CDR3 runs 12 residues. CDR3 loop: CAVAGAAETQYF. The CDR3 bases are TGTGCCGTCGCGGGGGCCGCGGAGACCCAGTACTTC.

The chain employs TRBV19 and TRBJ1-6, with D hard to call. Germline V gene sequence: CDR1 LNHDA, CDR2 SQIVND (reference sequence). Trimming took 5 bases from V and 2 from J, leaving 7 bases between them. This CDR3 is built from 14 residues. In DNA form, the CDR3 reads TGTGCCAGTAGTTACGGGCCCTATAATTCACCCCTCCACTTT. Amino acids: CASSYGPYNSPLHF.

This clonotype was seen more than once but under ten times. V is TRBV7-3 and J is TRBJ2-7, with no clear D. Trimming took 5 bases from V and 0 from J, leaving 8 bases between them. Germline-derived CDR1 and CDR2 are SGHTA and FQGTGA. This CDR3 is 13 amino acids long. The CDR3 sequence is CASSPWASYEQYF. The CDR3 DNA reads TGTGCCAGCAGCCCGTGGGCCTCCTACGAGCAGTACTTC.

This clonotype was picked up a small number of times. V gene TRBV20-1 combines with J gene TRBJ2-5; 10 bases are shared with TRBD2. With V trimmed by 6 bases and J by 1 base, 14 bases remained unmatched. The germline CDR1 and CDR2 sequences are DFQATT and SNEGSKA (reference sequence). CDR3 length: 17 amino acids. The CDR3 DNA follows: TGCAGTGCCCGGCTTTACGTCAGCGGGAGGGCCCAAGAGACCCAGTACTTC. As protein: CSARLYVSGRAQETQYF.

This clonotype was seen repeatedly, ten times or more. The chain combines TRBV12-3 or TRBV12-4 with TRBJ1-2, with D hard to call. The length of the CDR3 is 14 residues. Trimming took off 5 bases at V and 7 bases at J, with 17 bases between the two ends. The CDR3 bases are TGTGCCAGCAGTGCCGTCGACGGGGTGCCTGGCTACACCTTC. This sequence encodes CASSAVDGVPGYTF.

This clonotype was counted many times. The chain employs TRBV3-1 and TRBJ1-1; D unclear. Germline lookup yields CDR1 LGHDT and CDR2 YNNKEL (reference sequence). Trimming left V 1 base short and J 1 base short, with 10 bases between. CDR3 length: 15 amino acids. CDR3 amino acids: CASSQGLNGNTEAFF. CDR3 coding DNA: TGTGCCAGCAGCCAAGGTCTTAACGGGAACACTGAAGCTTTCTTT.